Given below is one T cell receptor (beta chain) in context. The time point: peripheral blood 6 weeks after treatment start. Produced via immunoSEQ multiplex PCR; TCRdb's table is partial and in-frame only. This sample has under 50,000 clones, with approximately 86% found just once. These data are taken from a study of PD-L1 blockade in urothelial cancer. The CDR3 sequence is 15 residues long. CDR1 is SGHAT, CDR2 FQNNGV, per germline. Trimming stripped 4 bases from V and 3 bases from J, with 15 bases between. This specimen consisted of PBMCs, obtained around atezolizumab (anti-PD-L1) treatment. The receptor's source is a man between 60 and 75 years old with urothelial cancer. This chain links TRBV11-2 with TRBJ1-1; the D is unclear. The CDR3 loop is CASSSPGLGDTEAFF. CDR3 sequence (DNA): TGTGCCAGCAGCTCGCCTGGTCTCGGGGACACTGAAGCTTTCTTT.